This T cell receptor beta chain was sequenced during a study of human T cells and chemical hapten exposure. The sample's time point: patch test 1, 2 weeks after DPC sensitization. Sample treatment: therapeutic diphenylcyclopropenone sensitization with weekly scalp DPC. Only a few counts were recorded for this clonotype. The germline CDR1 and CDR2 sequences are MNHNS and SASEGT. This CDR3 is built from 14 residues. The V and J ends lost 6 bases and 4 bases, in that order; junction bases with no gene match: 8. TCRdb reprocessed the RACE reads via MiXCR and lists one record per CDR3 protein. The sample includes around 120,000 distinct CDR3 sequences, roughly an eighth of them seen just once.

This clonotype was obtained from a man aged 18 to 30 with alopecia areata. Some clones in this sample may be carry-over from other donors' samples. V gene TRBV6-1 combines with J gene TRBJ1-1; 7 bases are shared with TRBD1. The sequencing used whole blood, collected in connection with sensitization to the hapten diphenylcyclopropenone (DPC). The CDR3 DNA reads as TGTGCCAGCAGAGACAGGGACAAAACCACTGAAGCTTTCTTT. Amino acids: CASRDRDKTTEAFF.